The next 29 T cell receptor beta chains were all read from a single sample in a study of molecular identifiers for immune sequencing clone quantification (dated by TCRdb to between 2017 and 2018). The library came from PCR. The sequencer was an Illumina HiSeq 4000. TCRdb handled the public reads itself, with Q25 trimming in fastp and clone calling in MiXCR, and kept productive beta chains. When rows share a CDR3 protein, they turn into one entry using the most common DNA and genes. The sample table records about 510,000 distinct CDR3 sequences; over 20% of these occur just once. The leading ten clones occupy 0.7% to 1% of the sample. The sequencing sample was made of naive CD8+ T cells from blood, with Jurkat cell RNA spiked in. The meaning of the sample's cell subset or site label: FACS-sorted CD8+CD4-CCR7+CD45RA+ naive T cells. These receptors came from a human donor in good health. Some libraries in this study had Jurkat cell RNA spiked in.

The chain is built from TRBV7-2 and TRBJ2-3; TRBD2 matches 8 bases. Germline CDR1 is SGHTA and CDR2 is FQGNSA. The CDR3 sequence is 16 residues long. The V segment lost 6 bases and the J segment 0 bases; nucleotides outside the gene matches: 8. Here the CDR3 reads CASRDTGTRSTDTQYF. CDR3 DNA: TGTGCCAGCAGAGATACCGGGACTAGGAGCACAGATACGCAGTATTTT.

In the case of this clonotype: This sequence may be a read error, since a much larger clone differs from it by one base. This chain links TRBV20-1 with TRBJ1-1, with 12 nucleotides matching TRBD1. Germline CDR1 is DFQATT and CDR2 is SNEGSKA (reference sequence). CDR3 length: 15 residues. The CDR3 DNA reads TGCGGTGCTAGGGACAGGGGGCATGGGAACACTGAAGCTTTCTTT. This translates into CGARDRGHGNTEAFF.

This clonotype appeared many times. The DNA for the CDR3 is TGTGCCAGCAGCCAAGAAATAGCGGGGGACGAGCAGTACTTC. Translating it yields CASSQEIAGDEQYF. The chain couples TRBV4-2 to TRBJ2-7; TRBD2 matches at 9 bases. Germline CDR1 is LGHNA and CDR2 is YNFKEQ. J lost 5 bases, V lost 0 bases, and 2 bases had no gene match. The CDR3 covers 14 residues.

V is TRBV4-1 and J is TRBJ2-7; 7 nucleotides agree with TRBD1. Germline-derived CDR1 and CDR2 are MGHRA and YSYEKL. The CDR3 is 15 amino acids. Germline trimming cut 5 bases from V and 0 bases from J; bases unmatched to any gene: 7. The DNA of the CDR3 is TGCGCCAGCAGCTTAACAGGGGATCGCTCCTACGAGCAGTACTTC. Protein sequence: CASSLTGDRSYEQYF.

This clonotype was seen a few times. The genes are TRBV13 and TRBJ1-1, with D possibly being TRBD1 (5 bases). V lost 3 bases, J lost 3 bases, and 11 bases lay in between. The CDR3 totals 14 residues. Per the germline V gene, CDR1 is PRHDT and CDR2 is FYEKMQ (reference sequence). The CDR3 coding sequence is TGTGCCAGCAGCTTTCGGGGCGTCGACACTGAAGCTTTCTTT. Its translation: CASSFRGVDTEAFF.

The CDR3 DNA reads TGTGCCAGCAGTTTTAACGTCGGACAGACCACTGGAAACACCATATATTTT. This codes for CASSFNVGQTTGNTIYF. The chain recombines TRBV12-3 or TRBV12-4 with TRBJ1-3; perhaps TRBD1 as D (6 bases). V was pared by 3 bases and J by 2 bases, with 17 bases between. The CDR3 sequence is 17 residues long.

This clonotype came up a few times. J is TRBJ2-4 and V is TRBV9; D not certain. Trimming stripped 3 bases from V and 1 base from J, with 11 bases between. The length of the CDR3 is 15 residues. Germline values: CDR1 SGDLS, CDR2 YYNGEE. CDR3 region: CASSDDLGAKNIQYF. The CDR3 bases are TGTGCCAGCAGCGATGACCTGGGGGCCAAAAACATTCAGTACTTC.

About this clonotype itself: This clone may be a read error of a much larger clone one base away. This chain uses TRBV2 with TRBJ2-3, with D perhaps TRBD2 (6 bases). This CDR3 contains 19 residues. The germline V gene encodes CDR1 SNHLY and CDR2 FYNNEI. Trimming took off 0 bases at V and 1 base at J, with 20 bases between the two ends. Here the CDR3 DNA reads TGTGCCAGCAGTGAAGCGCTTTTCCCGGGAGTCGCCCGCACAGATACGCAGTATTTT. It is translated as CASSEALFPGVARTDTQYF.

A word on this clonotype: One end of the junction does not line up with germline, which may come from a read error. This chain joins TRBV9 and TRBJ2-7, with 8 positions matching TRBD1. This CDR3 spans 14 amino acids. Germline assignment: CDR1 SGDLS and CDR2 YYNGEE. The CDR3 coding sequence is TGTGCCTGCAGCGCCACAGGGGGAACCTACGAGCAGTACTTC. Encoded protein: CACSATGGTYEQYF.

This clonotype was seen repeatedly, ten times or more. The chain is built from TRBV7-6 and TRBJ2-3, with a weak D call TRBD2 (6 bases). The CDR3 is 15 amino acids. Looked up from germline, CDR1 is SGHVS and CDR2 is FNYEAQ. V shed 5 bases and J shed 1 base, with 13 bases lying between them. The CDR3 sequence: CASSQGSGGTDTQYF. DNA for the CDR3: TGTGCCAGCAGCCAAGGTAGCGGAGGCACAGATACGCAGTATTTT.

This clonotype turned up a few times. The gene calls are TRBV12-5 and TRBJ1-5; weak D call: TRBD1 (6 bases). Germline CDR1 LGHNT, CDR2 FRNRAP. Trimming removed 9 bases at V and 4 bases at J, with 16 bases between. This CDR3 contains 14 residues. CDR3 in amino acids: CASQGIGANQPQHF. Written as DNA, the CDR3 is TGTGCTAGCCAGGGGATAGGTGCTAATCAGCCCCAGCATTTT.

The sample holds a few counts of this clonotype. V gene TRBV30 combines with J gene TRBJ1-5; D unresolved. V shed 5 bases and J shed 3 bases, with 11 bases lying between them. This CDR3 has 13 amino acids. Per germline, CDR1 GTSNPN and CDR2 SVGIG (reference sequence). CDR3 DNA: TGTGCCTGGGCCAGTGGAAACAATCAGCCCCAGCATTTT. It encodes CAWASGNNQPQHF.

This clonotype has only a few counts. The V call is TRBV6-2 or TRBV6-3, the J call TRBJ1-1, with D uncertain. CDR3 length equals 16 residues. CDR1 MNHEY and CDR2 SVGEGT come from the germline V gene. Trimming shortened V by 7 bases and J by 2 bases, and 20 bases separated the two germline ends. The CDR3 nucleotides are TGTGCCAGCAAATTAATAGGGTCGGGGTTCAACACTGAAGCTTTCTTT. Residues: CASKLIGSGFNTEAFF.

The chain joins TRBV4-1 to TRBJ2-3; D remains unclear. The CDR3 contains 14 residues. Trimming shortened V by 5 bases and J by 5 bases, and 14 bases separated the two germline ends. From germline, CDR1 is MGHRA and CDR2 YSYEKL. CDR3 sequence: CASSSLLSGDTQYF. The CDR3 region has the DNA TGCGCCAGCAGCTCCCTCCTAAGTGGAGATACGCAGTATTTT.

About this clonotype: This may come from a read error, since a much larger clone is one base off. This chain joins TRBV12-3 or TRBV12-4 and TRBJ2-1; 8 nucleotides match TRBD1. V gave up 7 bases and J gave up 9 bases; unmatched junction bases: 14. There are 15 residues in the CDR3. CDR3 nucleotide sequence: TGTGCCAGCAATCGAGCCGGGACAGGATTGAGTGAGCAGTTCTTC. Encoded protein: CASNRAGTGLSEQFF.

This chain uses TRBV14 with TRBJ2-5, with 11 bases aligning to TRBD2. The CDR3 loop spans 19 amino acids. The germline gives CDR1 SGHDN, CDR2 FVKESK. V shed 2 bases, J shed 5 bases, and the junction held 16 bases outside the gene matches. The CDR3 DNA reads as TGTGCCAGCAGCCAAAGACTAGGTCCGGGACTAGCGGTTCTCGAGACCCAGTACTTC. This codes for CASSQRLGPGLAVLETQYF.

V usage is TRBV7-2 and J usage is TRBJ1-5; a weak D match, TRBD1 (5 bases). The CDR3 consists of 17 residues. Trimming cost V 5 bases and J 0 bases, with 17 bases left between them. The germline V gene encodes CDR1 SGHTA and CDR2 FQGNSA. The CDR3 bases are TGTGCCAGCAGCCCGAGACAGAGTTTAAATAGCAATCAGCCCCAGCATTTT. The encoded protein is CASSPRQSLNSNQPQHF.

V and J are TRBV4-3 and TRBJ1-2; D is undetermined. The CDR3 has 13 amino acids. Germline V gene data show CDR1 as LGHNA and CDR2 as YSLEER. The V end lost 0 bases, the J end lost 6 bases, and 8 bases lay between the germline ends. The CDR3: CASSQDSMNGYTF. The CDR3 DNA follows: TGCGCCAGCAGCCAAGATTCAATGAATGGCTACACCTTC.

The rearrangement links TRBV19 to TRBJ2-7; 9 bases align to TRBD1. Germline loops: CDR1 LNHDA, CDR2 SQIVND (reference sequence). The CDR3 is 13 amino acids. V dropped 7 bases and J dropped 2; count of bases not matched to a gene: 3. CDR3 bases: TGTGCCAGTAAGGACAGGGGCCCCTACGAGCAGTACTTC. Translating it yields CASKDRGPYEQYF.

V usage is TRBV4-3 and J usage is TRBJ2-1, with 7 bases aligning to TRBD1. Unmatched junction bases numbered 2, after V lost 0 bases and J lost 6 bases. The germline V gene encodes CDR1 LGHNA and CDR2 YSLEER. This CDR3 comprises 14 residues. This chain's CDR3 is CASSQEQGTNEQFF. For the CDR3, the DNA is TGCGCCAGCAGCCAAGAACAGGGGACCAATGAGCAGTTCTTC.

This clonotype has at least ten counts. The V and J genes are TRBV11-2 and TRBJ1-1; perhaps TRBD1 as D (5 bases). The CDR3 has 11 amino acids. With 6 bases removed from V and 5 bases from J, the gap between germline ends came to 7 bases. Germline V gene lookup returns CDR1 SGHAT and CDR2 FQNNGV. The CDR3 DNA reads TGTGCCAGCAGGGGGGGGACTGAAGCTTTCTTT. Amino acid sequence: CASRGGTEAFF.

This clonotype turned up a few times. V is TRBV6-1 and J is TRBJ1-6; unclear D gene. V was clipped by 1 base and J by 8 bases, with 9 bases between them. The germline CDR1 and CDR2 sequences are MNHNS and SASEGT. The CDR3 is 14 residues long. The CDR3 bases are TGTGCCAGCAGTGAAGAAGGTAGTCATTCACCCCTCCACTTT. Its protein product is CASSEEGSHSPLHF.

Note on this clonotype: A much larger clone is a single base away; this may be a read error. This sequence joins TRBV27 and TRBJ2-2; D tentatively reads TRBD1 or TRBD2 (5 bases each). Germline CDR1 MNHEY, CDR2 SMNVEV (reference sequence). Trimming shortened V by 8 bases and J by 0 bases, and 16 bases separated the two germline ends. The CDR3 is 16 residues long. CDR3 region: CASAKGPGPNTGELFF. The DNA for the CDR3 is TGTGCCAGCGCGAAGGGTCCGGGACCGAACACCGGGGAGCTGTTTTTT.

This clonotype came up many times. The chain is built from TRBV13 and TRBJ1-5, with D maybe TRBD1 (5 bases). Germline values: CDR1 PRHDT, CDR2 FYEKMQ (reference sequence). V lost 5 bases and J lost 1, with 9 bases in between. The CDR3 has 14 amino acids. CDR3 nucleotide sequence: TGTGCCAGCAGCGAGGGACTGAGCAATCAGCCCCAGCATTTT. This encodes CASSEGLSNQPQHF.

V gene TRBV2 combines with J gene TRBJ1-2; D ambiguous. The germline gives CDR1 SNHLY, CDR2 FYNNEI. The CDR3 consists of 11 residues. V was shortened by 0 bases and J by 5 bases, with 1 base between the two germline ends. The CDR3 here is CASSEAYGYTF. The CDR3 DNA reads TGTGCCAGCAGTGAAGCATATGGCTACACCTTC.

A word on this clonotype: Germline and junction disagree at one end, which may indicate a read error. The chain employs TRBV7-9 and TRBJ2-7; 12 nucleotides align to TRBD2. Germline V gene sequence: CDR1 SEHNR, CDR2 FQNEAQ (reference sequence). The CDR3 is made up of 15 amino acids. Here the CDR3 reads CASSVSSGGAYGQYF. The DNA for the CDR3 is TGTGCCAGCAGCGTTTCTAGCGGGGGGGCCTACGGGCAGTACTTC.

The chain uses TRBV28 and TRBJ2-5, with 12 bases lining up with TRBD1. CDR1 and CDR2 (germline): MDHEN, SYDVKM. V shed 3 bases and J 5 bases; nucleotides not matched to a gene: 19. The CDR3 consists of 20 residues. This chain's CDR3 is CASSLEGTGGANVVGETQYF. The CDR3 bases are TGTGCCAGCAGTTTGGAGGGGACAGGGGGCGCTAACGTGGTGGGCGAGACCCAGTACTTC.

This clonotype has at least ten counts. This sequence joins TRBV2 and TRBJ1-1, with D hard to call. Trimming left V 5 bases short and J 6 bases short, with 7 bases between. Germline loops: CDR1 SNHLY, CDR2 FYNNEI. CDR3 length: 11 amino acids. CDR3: CASSSGPEAFF. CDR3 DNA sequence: TGTGCCAGCAGTTCAGGCCCTGAAGCTTTCTTT.

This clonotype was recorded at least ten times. CDR3 sequence (DNA): TGTGCCAGCAGCTTAAGCCCGTCGGTCCACGAGCAGTACTTC. This sequence encodes CASSLSPSVHEQYF. V gene TRBV11-2 combines with J gene TRBJ2-7; D is ambiguous. Between the trimmed V and J ends, which lost 2 bases and 5 bases, there was a span of 13 bases. The CDR3 is 14 amino acids. The germline V gene encodes CDR1 SGHAT and CDR2 FQNNGV. The full variable domain, in which reference TRBV11-2 and TRBJ2-7 provide the parts outside the CDR3, is EAGVAQSPRYKIIEKRQSVAFWCNPISGHATLYWYQQILGQGPKLLIQFQNNGVVDDSQLPKDRFSAERLKGVDSTLKIQPAKLEDSAVYLCASSLSPSVHEQYFGPGTRLTVT.